This TCR beta chain comes out of a study of T-cell memory formation after mild COVID-19. Whole-study results and caveats: Memory sampled before infection contained some responding clones, suggesting cross-reactive memory joined. Clones contracting over day 15 to 85 were CD4/CD8 balanced, with later expanders leaning CD4+.

5'RACE primed from the constant segment yielded TCR alpha and TCR beta cDNA libraries bearing sample barcodes and UMIs. MiXCR was run by TCRdb on the 5' RACE reads, yielding one entry per CDR3 protein. Here the sample spans 450,000 to 700,000 distinct CDR3 sequences, more than 15% being singletons. This CDR3 contains 14 residues. The germline V gene has CDR1 GTSNPN and CDR2 SVGIG (reference sequence). Between the trimmed V and J ends, which lost 5 bases and 3 bases, there was a span of 15 bases. This clonotype has just a few counts. Its antigen is not identified. The sequencing input was PBMCs or a T cell subset sorted from them (not recorded which). The clonotype originates from an adult woman who had mild COVID-19 (a few samples of this study predate the infection). Cell type and time point are not known. This chain joins TRBV30 and TRBJ2-3; possibly TRBD1 for D (6 bases). The CDR3 nucleotides are TGTGCCTGGGGCAGGTGGGGGCGTACAGATACGCAGTATTTT. It codes for CAWGRWGRTDTQYF.